These 5 T cell receptor beta chains came from one sample sequenced in a study of T cells in Graves' hyperthyroidism and ophthalmopathy. The investigators amplified TCR beta CDR3 regions from RNA transcripts. Initially, a first-round RT-PCR of the TCR CDR3 employed the HTBI primer set. One entry per CDR3 protein, called by TCRdb with MiXCR from the multiplex PCR reads. The data hold a few hundred thousand distinct CDR3 sequences, with about 15% observed a single time. The sample taken for sequencing was blood. The source is a woman in her 30s with Graves' hyperthyroidism.

This clonotype was detected many times. The V and J genes are TRBV10-3 and TRBJ1-2; D call uncertain. CDR3 length equals 14 residues. In germline, CDR1 is ENHRY, CDR2 SYGVKD. The V gene lost 3 bases and the J gene lost 3 bases, with 11 bases spanning the gap. CDR3: CAISEGSRYYGYTF. The CDR3 nucleotides read TGTGCCATCAGTGAAGGCAGCCGATACTATGGCTACACCTTC.

This clonotype was seen ten or more times. The rearrangement uses TRBV6-2 or TRBV6-3 and TRBJ2-5; D call uncertain. Trimming removed 7 bases at V and 10 bases at J, with 19 bases between. The CDR3 extends over 13 amino acids. Germline-derived CDR1 and CDR2 are MNHEY and SVGEGT. CDR3 nucleotide sequence: TGTGCCAGCACCACAAGGAGATCAGGAAGCCAGTACTTC. Residues: CASTTRRSGSQYF.

In its sample, this clonotype was seen many times. The gene calls are TRBV10-3 and TRBJ2-2, with D possibly TRBD2 on 6 matching bases. This CDR3 is 15 amino acids long. Trimming stripped 3 bases from V and 7 bases from J, with 15 bases between. Germline CDR1 ENHRY, CDR2 SYGVKD. The CDR3 spells CAISDSRGTVGELFF. DNA of the CDR3: TGTGCCATCAGTGACAGTCGCGGGACGGTCGGGGAGCTGTTTTTT.

The chain employs TRBV18 and TRBJ2-7, with TRBD1 identical over 9 bases. CDR3 length: 15 residues. In germline, CDR1 is KGHSH, CDR2 LQKENI. V was pared by 0 bases and J by 5 bases, with 5 bases of the junction left unmatched. This CDR3 is CASSPPGTGSHEQYF. The CDR3 coding sequence is TGTGCCAGCTCACCACCGGGGACAGGGTCCCACGAGCAGTACTTC.

The V gene is TRBV5-1, the J gene TRBJ2-7; D gene unclear. Trimming removed 3 bases from V and 0 bases from J, with 10 bases in between. The CDR3 is 14 amino acids. Looked up from germline, CDR1 is SGHRS and CDR2 is YFSETQ. The CDR3 reads CASSWSADSYEQYF. For the CDR3, the DNA is TGCGCCAGCAGCTGGTCGGCAGACTCCTACGAGCAGTACTTC.